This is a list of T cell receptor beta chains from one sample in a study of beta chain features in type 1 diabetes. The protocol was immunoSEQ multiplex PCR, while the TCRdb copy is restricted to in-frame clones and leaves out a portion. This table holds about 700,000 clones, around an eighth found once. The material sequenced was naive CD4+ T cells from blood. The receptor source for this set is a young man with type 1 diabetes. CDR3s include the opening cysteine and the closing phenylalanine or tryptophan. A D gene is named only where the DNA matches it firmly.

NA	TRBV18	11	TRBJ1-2	CASSPHPGYTF
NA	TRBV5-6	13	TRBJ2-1	CASSSVSQIEQFF
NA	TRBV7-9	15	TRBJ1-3	CASSSSVTAGNTIYF
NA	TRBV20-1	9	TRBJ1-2	CSAVYGYTF
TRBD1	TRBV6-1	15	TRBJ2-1	CASSEWGQSYNEQFF
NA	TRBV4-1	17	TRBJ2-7	CASSQDRADISSYEQYF
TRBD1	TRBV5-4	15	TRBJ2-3	CASSPGGGEADTQYF
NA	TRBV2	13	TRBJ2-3	CASSELRADTQYF
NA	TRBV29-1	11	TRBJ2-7	CSVASTYEQYF
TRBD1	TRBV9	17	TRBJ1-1	CASSVPQDRGLNTEAFF
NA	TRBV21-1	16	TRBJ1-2	CASTILSWGRLGGYTF
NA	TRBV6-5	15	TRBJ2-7	CASSYSFDLSYEQYF
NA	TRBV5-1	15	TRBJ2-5	CASSFPAGTQETQYF
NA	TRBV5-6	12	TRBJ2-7	CASSLQGYEQYF
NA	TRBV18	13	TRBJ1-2	CASSQGDRYGYTF
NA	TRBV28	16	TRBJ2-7	CASSPGGEKGSYEQYF
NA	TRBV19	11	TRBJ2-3	CASARTDTQYF
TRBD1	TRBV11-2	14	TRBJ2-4	CASSLGGTVNIQYF
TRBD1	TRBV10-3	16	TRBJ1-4	CAISDGTAEANEKLFF
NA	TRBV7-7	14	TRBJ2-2	CASSPQHQTGELFF
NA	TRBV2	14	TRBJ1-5	CASNRDGRNQPQHF
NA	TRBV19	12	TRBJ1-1	CASTDPGTEAFF
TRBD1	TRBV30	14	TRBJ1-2	CAWSGGQGAYGYTF
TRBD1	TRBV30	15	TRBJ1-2	CAWSAGQGAAYGYTF
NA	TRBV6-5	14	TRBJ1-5	CASSYVGGNQPQHF
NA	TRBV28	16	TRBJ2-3	CASSLSGGGSTDTQYF
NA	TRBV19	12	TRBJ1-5	CASRGSNQPQHF
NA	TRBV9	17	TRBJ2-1	CASSVAGQVPSYNEQFF
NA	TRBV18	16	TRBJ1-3	CASSPRGEFSGNTIYF
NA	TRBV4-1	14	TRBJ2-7	CASSLGTLLGEQYF
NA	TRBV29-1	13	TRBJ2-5	CSAPLLNQETQYF
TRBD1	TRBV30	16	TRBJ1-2	CAGGTWDRGLNYGYTF
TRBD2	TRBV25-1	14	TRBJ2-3	CASSEGGVLNTQYF
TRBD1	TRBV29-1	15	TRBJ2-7	CSVEDLTGSGYEQYF
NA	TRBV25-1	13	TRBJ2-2	CASRDGAGGELFF
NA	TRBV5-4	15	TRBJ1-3	CASSTSTGTGNTIYF
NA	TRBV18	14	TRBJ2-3	CASSPERVKDTQYF
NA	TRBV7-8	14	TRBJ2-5	CASTKGGERETQYF
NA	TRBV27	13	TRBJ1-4	CASTFTGGEKLFF
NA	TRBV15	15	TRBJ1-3	CATSRDSGSGNTIYF
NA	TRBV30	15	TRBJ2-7	CAWMPGAAATYEQYF
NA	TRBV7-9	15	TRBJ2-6	CASSLQSSGANVLTF
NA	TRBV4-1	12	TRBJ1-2	CASSQNSRAYTF
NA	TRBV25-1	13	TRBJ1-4	CASSERGGEKLFF
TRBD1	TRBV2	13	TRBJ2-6	CATGGTGANVLTF
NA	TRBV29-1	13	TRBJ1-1	CSVSGRMNTEAFF
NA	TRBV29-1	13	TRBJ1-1	CSIGREINTEAFF
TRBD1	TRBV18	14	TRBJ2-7	CASSPWDSSYEQYF
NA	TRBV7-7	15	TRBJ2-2	CASSWAWGEPGELFF
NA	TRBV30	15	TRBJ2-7	CAWSRTTDALLGQYF
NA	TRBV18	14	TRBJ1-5	CASSKSGGGQPQHF
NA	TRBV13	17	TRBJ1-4	CASSVSPSTGIGEKLFF
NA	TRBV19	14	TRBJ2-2	CASRRERPMWELFF
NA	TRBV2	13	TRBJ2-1	CASDPERGDEQFF
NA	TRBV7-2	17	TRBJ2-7	CASSLNAARGTAYEQYF
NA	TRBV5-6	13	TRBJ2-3	CASSVRGSDTQYF
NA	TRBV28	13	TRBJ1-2	CASSWGSYVGYTF
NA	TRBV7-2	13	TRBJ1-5	CASRSQSNQPQHF
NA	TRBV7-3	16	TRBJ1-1	CASSFVGVAGNTEAFF